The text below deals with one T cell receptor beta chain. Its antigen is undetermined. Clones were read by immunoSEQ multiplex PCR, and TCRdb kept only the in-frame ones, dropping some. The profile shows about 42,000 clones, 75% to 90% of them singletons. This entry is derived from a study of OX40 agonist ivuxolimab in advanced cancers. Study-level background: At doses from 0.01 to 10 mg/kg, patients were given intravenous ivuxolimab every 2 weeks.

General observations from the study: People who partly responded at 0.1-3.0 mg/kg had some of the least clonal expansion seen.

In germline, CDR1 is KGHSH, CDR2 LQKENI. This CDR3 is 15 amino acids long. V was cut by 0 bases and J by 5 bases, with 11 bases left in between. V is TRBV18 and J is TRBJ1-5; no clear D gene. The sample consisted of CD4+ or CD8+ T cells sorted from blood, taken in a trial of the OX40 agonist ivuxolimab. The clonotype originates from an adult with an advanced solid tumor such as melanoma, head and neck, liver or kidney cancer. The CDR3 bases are TGTGCCAGCTCACCACCGTTGAGTCCGTATCAGCCCCAGCATTTT. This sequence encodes CASSPPLSPYQPQHF. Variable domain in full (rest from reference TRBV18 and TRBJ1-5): NAGVMQNPRHLVRRRGQEARLRCSPMKGHSHVYWYRQLPEEGLKFMVYLQKENIIDESGMPKERFSAEFPKEGPSILRIQQVVRGDSAAYFCASSPPLSPYQPQHFGDGTRLSIL.